The sequence of this TCR beta chain was determined in a study of regulatory T cells in long-lasting Graves disease. Overall study results and limits: Persistent disease exhibited a predilection for TRBV28, TRBJ1-2 and TRBJ2-5. Researchers examined only peripheral blood and not thyroid tissue.

This CDR3 region has 15 residues. Germline V gene sequence: CDR1 SGHRS, CDR2 YFSETQ. CDR3 regions were amplified by Arm-PCR using iRepertoire HTBI primers to build TCR beta libraries. TCRdb analysed the multiplex PCR reads with MiXCR anew, one entry per CDR3 protein. There are roughly 380,000 distinct CDR3 sequences in the sample; 15% occur only once, and about 20% lies in the top ten. This clonotype was found once. Its antigen remains unidentified. Given a much more abundant clone one base away, this may be a read error. As to time point: newly diagnosed GD, antithyroid drugs for less than 3 months. Scientists built the TCR library using RNA that was extracted from PBMCs. The patients were drawn from one endocrinology department in Xi'an, China.

The specimen was peripheral blood mononuclear cells (PBMCs), collected at new diagnosis, from a patient treated with antithyroid drugs. The TCR originated in a female donor with Graves disease. V is TRBV5-1 and J is TRBJ1-4; D gene ambiguous. The CDR3 DNA reads TGCGCCAGCAGCTATGTCGGGCGGGCCGGGGAAAACCTGTTTTTT. It translates to CASSYVGRAGENLFF.